The 12 T cell receptor beta chains given below trace back to one sample, sequenced in a study of T cells expressing NK-cell markers. One entry per CDR3 protein, without DNA, is what TCRdb gives after re-calling the 5' RACE reads. The listing contains 350,000 to 500,000 distinct CDR3 sequences. Sequencing used blood T cells: a sorted CD56 or NKG2C T cell subset, CD4+ or CD8+ T cells, or bulk PBMC T cells (not recorded which). The receptors shown here come from a woman aged 18-69 years in good health.

The chain combines TRBV27 with TRBJ2-6. The germline V gene encodes CDR1 MNHEY and CDR2 SMNVEV (reference sequence). This CDR3 is built from 13 residues. CDR3 residues: CASRLLRANVLTF.

The chain uses TRBV7-6 and TRBJ2-3; TCRdb lists TRBD2, though no DNA is available to test this call. CDR1 and CDR2 from the germline V gene are SGHVS and FNYEAQ. This CDR3 comprises 15 residues. This CDR3 is CASSLNRAPTDTQYF. The variable domain in full, completed from reference TRBV7-6 and TRBJ2-3, reads GAGVSQSPRYKVTKRGQDVALRCDPISGHVSLYWYRQALGQGPEFLTYFNYEAQQDKSGLPNDRFSAERPEGSISTLTIQRTEQRDSAMYRCASSLNRAPTDTQYFGPGTRLTVL.

V is TRBV2 and J is TRBJ2-1; TCRdb reports TRBD2, a call that lacks DNA to check it against. This CDR3 has 15 residues. Looked up from germline, CDR1 is SNHLY and CDR2 is FYNNEI. CDR3 protein: CASSPLAPTYNEQFF.

CDR3 residues: CASSPGTGVPTDTQYF. J is TRBJ2-3 and V is TRBV7-9; the TCRdb D gene call, TRBD1, has no DNA to confirm it. Per the germline V gene, CDR1 is SEHNR and CDR2 is FQNEAQ (reference sequence). The CDR3 consists of 16 residues. Full variable domain (rest looked up from reference TRBV7-9 and TRBJ2-3): DTGVSQNPRHKITKRGQNVTFRCDPISEHNRLYWYRQTLGQGPEFLTYFQNEAQLEKSRLLSDRFSAERPKGSFSTLEIQRTEQGDSAMYLCASSPGTGVPTDTQYFGPGTRLTVL.

The chain is built from TRBV12-3 or TRBV12-4 and TRBJ1-1; without DNA, the TCRdb call of TRBD1 cannot be checked. CDR3 length equals 13 residues. The CDR3: CASRPGMNTEAFF.

The genes are TRBV6-2 or TRBV6-3 and TRBJ1-1. The CDR3 totals 12 residues. Germline V gene sequence: CDR1 MNHEY, CDR2 SVGEGT. CDR3 region: CASRRAQDQAFF.

The chain uses TRBV5-1 and TRBJ2-1; TCRdb returns TRBD1, unconfirmable since there is no DNA. The CDR3 has 18 amino acids. Germline V gene data show CDR1 as SGHRS and CDR2 as YFSETQ. CDR3 amino acids: CASSSAEGAAGFYNEQFF.

The genes are TRBV4-3 and TRBJ2-1; TCRdb returns TRBD1, unconfirmable since there is no DNA. This CDR3 has 15 amino acids. Germline assignment: CDR1 LGHNA and CDR2 YSLEER. The CDR3 sequence is CASSQSIPGDDEQFF.

This chain links TRBV12-3 or TRBV12-4 with TRBJ2-1. The CDR3 has 15 amino acids. This CDR3 reads CASSLEAGAPNEQFF.

The CDR3 sequence: CSAHRDRDEQFF. This chain joins TRBV20-1 and TRBJ2-1; the TRBD1 assignment by TCRdb is unverifiable without DNA. Looked up from germline, CDR1 is DFQATT and CDR2 is SNEGSKA (reference sequence). The CDR3 consists of 12 residues.

The J gene is TRBJ2-3, the V gene TRBV12-3 or TRBV12-4; TCRdb selects TRBD1, and the lack of DNA leaves this call unchecked. The CDR3 is made up of 14 amino acids. CDR3 sequence: CASRLRGAVDTQYF.

The V gene is TRBV7-9, the J gene TRBJ2-3; TCRdb outputs TRBD1, but without DNA this stays unchecked. Germline CDR1 reads SEHNR; CDR2 reads FQNEAQ (reference sequence). This CDR3 region has 16 residues. The CDR3 here is CASSPPGRPVTDTQYF. Full variable domain (rest looked up from reference TRBV7-9 and TRBJ2-3): DTGVSQNPRHKITKRGQNVTFRCDPISEHNRLYWYRQTLGQGPEFLTYFQNEAQLEKSRLLSDRFSAERPKGSFSTLEIQRTEQGDSAMYLCASSPPGRPVTDTQYFGPGTRLTVL.